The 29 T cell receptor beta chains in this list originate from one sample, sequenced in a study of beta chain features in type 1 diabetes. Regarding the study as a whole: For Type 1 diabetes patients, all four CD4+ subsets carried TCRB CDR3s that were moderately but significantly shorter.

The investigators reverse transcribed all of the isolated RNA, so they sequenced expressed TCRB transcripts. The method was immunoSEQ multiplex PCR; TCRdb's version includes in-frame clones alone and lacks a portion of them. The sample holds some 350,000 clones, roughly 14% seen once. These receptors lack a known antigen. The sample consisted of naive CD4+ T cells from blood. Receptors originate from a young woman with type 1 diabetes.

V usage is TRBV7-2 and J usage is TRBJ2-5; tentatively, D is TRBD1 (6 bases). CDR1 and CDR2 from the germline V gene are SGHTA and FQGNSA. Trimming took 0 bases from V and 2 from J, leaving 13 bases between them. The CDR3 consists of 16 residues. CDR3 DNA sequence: TGTGCCAGCAGCTTAGCGGCCCCCGACAGGCAAGAGACCCAGTACTTC. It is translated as CASSLAAPDRQETQYF.

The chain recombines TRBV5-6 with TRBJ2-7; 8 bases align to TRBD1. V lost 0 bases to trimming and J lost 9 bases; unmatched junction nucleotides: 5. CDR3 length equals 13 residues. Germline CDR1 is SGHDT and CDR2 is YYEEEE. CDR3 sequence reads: CASSLGQGNGQYV. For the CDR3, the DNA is TGTGCCAGCAGCTTGGGACAGGGGAACGGGCAGTACGTC.

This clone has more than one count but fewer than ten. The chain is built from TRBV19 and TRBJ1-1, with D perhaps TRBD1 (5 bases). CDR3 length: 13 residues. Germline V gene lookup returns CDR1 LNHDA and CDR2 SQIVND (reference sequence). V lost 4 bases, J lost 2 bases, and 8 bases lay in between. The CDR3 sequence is CASSRGVNTEAFF. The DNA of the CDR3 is TGTGCCAGTAGTAGGGGGGTAAACACTGAAGCTTTCTTT.

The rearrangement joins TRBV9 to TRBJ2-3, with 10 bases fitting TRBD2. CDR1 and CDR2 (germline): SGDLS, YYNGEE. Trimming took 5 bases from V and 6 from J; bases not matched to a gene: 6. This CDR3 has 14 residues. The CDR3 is CASSKAGGRDTQYF. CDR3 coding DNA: TGTGCCAGCAGTAAAGCGGGAGGGAGGGATACGCAGTATTTT.

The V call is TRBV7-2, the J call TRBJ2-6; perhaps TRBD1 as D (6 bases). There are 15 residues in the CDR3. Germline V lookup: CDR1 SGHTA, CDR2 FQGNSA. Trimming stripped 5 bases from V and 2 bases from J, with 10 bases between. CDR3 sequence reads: CASSPGQPGANVLTF. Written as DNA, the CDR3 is TGTGCCAGCAGCCCTGGACAGCCTGGGGCCAACGTCCTGACTTTC.

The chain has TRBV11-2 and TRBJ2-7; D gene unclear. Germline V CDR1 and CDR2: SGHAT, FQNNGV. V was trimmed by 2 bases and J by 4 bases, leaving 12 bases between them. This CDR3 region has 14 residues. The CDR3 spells CASSLQLGPYEQYF. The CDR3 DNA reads TGTGCCAGCAGCTTACAGTTGGGCCCATACGAGCAGTACTTC.

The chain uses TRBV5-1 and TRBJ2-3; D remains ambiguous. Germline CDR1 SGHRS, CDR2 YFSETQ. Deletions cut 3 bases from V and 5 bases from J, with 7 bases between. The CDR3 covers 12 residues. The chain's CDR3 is CASSSRLDTQYF. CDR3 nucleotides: TGCGCCAGCAGCTCCCGACTAGATACGCAGTATTTT.

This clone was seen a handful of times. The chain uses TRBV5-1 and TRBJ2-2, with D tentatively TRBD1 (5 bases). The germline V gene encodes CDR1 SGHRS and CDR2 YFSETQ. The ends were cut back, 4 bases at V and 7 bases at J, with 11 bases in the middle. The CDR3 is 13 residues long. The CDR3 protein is CASSVDRHGELFF. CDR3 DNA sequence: TGCGCCAGCAGCGTTGACAGACACGGGGAGCTGTTTTTT.

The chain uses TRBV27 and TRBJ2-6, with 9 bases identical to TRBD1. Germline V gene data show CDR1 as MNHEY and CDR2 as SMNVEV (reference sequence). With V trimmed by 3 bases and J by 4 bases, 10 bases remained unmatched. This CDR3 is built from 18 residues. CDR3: CASSLNRGRVDGANVLTF. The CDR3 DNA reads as TGTGCCAGCAGTTTGAACAGGGGGCGTGTGGACGGGGCCAACGTCCTGACTTTC.

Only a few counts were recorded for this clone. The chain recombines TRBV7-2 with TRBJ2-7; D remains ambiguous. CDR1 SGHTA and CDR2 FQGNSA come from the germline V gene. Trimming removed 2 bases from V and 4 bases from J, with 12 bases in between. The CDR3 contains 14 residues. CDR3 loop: CASSLPLESYEQYF. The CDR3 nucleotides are TGTGCCAGCAGCTTACCTCTAGAATCATACGAGCAGTACTTC.

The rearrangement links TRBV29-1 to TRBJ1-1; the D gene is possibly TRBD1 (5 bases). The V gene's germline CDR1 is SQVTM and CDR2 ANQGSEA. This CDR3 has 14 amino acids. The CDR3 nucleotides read TGCAACGCAAATCGTCGGGGGGTTGTCACTGAAGCTTTCTTT. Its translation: CNANRRGVVTEAFF.

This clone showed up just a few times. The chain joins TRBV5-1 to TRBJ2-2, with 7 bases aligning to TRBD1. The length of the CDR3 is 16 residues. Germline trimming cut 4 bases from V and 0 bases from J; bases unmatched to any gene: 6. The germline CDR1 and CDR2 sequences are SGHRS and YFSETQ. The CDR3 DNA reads TGCGCCAGCAGCCCGAGGGACAGACCGAACACCGGGGAGCTGTTTTTT. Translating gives CASSPRDRPNTGELFF. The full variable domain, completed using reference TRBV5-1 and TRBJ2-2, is KAGVTQTPRYLIKTRGQQVTLSCSPISGHRSVSWYQQTPGQGLQFLFEYFSETQRNKGNFPGRFSGRQFSNSRSEMNVSTLELGDSALYLCASSPRDRPNTGELFFGEGSRLTVL.

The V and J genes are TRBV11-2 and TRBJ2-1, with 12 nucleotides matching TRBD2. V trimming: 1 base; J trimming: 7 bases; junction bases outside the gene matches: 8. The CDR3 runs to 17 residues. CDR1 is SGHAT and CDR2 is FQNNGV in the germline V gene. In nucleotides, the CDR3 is TGTGCCAGCAGCTTAGCACTAGCGGGAGGTGGGAAAAATGAGCAGTTCTTC. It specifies CASSLALAGGGKNEQFF.

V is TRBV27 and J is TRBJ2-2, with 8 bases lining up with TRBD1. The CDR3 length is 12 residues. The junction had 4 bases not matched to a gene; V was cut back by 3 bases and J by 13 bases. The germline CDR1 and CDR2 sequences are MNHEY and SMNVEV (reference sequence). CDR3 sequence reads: CASSFSGGRLFF. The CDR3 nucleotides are TGTGCCAGCAGTTTTTCAGGGGGCCGGCTGTTTTTT.

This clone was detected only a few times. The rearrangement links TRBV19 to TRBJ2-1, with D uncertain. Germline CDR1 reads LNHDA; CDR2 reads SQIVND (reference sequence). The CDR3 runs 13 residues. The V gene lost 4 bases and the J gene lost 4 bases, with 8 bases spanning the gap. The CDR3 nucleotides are TGTGCCAGTAGTACTATCTCTTACAATGAGCAGTTCTTC. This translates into CASSTISYNEQFF.

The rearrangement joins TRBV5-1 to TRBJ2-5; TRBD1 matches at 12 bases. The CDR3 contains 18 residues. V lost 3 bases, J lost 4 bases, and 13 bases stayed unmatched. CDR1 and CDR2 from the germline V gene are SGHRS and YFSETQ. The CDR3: CASSWGTGGPGSRETQYF. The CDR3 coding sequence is TGCGCCAGCAGCTGGGGGACAGGGGGCCCAGGGTCACGAGAGACCCAGTACTTC.

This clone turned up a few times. The CDR3 DNA sequence: TGTGCCAGCAGTGAACGGGGCGGGGAGCTGTTTTTT. Residues: CASSERGGELFF. This chain uses TRBV2 with TRBJ2-2, with D perhaps matching TRBD2 (5 bases). CDR1 and CDR2 from the germline V gene are SNHLY and FYNNEI. V was clipped by 2 bases and J by 7 bases, with 5 bases between them. This CDR3 is built from 12 residues.

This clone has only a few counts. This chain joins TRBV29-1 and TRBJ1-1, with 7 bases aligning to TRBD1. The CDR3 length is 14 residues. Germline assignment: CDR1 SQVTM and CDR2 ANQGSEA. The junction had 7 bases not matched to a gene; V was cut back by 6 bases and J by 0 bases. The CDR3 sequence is CSVDRAGVNTEAFF. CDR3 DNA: TGCAGCGTCGACAGGGCCGGGGTGAACACTGAAGCTTTCTTT.

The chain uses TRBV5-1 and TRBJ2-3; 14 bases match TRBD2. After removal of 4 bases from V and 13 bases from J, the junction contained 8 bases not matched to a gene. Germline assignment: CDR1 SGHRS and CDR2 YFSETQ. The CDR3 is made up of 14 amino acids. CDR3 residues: CASSLTSGRASEYF. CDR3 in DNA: TGCGCCAGCAGCCTGACTAGCGGGAGGGCCTCGGAGTATTTT.

The CDR3 nucleotides read TGTGCCTGGTACAGGGGGCGCGAGACCCAGTACTTC. Its translation: CAWYRGRETQYF. The gene calls are TRBV30 and TRBJ2-5, with TRBD1 identical over 9 bases. Germline lookup yields CDR1 GTSNPN and CDR2 SVGIG (reference sequence). CDR3 length: 12 amino acids. V gave up 5 bases and J gave up 5 bases; unmatched junction bases: 3. Together with reference TRBV30 and TRBJ2-5, the CDR3 gives the full variable domain: SQTIHQWPATLVQPVGSPLSLECTVEGTSNPNLYWYRQAAGRGLQLLFYSVGIGQISSEVPQNLSASRPQDRQFILSSKKLLLSDSGFYLCAWYRGRETQYFGPGTRLLVL.

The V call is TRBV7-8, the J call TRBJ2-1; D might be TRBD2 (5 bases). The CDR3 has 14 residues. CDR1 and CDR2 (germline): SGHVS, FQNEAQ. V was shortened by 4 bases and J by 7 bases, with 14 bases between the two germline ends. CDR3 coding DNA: TGTGCCAGCAGCTCAGCCTACCGGGATAATGAGCAGTTCTTC. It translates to CASSSAYRDNEQFF.

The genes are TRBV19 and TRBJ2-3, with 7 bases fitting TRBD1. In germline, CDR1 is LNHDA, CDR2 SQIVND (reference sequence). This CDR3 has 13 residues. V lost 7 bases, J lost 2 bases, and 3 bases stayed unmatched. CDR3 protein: CASNTGDTDTQYF. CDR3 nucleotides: TGTGCCAGTAACACAGGGGACACAGATACGCAGTATTTT. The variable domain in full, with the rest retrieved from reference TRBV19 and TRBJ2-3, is DGGITQSPKYLFRKEGQNVTLSCEQNLNHDAMYWYRQDPGQGLRLIYYSQIVNDFQKGDIAEGYSVSREKKESFPLTVTSAQKNPTAFYLCASNTGDTDTQYFGPGTRLTVL.

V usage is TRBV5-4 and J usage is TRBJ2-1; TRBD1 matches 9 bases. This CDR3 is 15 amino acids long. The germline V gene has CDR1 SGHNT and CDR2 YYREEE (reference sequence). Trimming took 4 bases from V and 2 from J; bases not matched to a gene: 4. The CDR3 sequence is CASSARDRAYNEQFF. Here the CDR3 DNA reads TGTGCCAGCAGCGCCCGGGACAGGGCCTACAATGAGCAGTTCTTC.

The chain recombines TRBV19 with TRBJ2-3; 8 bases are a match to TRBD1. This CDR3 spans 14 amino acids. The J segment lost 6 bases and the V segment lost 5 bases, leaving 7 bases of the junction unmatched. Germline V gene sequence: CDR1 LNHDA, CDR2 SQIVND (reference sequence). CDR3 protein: CASSPPRGLDTQYF. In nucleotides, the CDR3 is TGTGCCAGTAGTCCCCCCAGGGGGCTGGATACGCAGTATTTT.

CDR3 sequence (DNA): TGTGCCAGCAGTTTAGGAGGGTTTAGCACCGGGGAGCTGTTTTTT. Protein product: CASSLGGFSTGELFF. This rearrangement joins TRBV27 to TRBJ2-2, with D possibly matching TRBD2 (6 bases). The CDR3 is 15 amino acids. V was pared by 2 bases and J by 4 bases, with 11 bases between. Germline V lookup: CDR1 MNHEY, CDR2 SMNVEV (reference sequence).

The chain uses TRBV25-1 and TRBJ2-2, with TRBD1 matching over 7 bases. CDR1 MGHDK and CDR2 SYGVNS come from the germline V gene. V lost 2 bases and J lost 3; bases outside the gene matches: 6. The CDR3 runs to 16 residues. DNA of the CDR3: TGTGCCAGCAGTGAAGGGGCAGGGGGTTACACCGGGGAGCTGTTTTTT. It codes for CASSEGAGGYTGELFF.

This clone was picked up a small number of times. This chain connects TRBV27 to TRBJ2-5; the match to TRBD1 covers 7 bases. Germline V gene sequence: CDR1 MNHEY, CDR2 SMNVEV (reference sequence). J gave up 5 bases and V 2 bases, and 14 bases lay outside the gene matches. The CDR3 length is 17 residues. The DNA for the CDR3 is TGTGCCAGCAGTTTAAATTATGGAGGTTCCAGGGGGGAGACCCAGTACTTC. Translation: CASSLNYGGSRGETQYF.

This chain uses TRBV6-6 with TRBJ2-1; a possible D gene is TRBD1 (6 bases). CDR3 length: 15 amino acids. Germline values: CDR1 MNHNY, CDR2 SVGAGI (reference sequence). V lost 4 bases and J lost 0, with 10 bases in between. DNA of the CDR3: TGTGCCAGCAGTTTGACAGGCAGCTCCTACAATGAGCAGTTCTTC. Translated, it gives CASSLTGSSYNEQFF.

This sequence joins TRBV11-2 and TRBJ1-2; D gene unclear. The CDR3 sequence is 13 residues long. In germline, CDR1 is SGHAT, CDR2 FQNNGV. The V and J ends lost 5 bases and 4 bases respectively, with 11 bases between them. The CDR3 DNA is TGTGCCAGCAGCCAAGATCGCGCCTATGGCTACACCTTC. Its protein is CASSQDRAYGYTF.